This T cell receptor beta chain was identified in a study of blood T cell repertoires in COVID-19. Study details: From T cells, B-cell-depleted T cells, or PBMCs came the material, which was cDNA or gDNA.

Germline assignment: CDR1 DFQATT and CDR2 SNEGSKA (reference sequence). This CDR3 comprises 16 residues. Trimming left V 3 bases short and J 1 base short, with 16 bases between. In the source study's methods: How many nucleated cells were present was estimated from reference gene primer amplification. Measured with immunoSEQ multiplex PCR; TCRdb has only the in-frame clones, and not every one. The V and J calls and clone size come from that table; D and trimming were worked out from the DNA. The sample records tens of thousands of clones, around 67% being singletons. The chain joins TRBV20-1 to TRBJ1-5; D unresolved. The sequencing input was peripheral blood. This receptor was obtained from a man between 60 and 70 years old with acute or convalescent COVID-19. CDR3 sequence reads: CSASTPRVRSNQPQHF. The CDR3, as DNA: TGCAGTGCTAGTACGCCGCGCGTGAGAAGCAATCAGCCCCAGCATTTT.